The present T cell receptor beta chain was sequenced within a study of CD8 T cells in ankylosing spondylitis. One entry per CDR3 protein results from TCRdb running MiXCR on the 5' RACE reads. The table shows approximately 350,000 distinct CDR3 sequences, with over 12% occurring only once. This clonotype was counted a few times. This receptor was obtained from a male donor with ankylosing spondylitis or in good health (not recorded which). Sequences were obtained from blood, either unsorted or a sorted T cell fraction (not recorded which).

DNA of the CDR3: TGTGCCAGCAGTTTTTACTGGGACGCAAGCTATGGCTACACCTTC. This gives the protein CASSFYWDASYGYTF. This sequence joins TRBV12-3 or TRBV12-4 and TRBJ1-2; D is perhaps TRBD1 (5 bases). This CDR3 contains 15 residues. Trimming stripped 3 bases from V and 4 bases from J, with 15 bases between.